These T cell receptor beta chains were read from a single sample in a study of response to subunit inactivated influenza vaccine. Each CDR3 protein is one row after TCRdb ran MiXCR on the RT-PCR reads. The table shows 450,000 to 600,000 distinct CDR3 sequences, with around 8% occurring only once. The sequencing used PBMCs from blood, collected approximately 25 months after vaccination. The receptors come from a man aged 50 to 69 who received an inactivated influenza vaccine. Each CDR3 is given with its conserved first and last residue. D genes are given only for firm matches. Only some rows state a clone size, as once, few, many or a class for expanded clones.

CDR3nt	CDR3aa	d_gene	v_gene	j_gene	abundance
TGCGCCAGCAGCCAAGAGTGGTCCTGGAGGGCCAAAAACATTCAGTACTTC	CASSQEWSWRAKNIQYF	.	TRBV4-3	TRBJ2-4	few
TGTGCCAGCAGCTTGGACAGGGTGACGAACACTGAAGCTTTCTTT	CASSLDRVTNTEAFF	.	TRBV5-4	TRBJ1-1	few
TGCAGCGTTCGGGGCAGGGCAGCTCAGCAGCAGTACTTC	CSVRGRAAQQQYF	.	TRBV29-1	TRBJ2-7	.
TGTGCCAGCAGCGCATCGGGAAGCATGAACACTGAAGCTTTCTTT	CASSASGSMNTEAFF	.	TRBV12-3/TRBV12-4	TRBJ1-1	few
TGTGCCAGCTCACCTACAGGGGCTCCAAATCAGCCCCAGCATTTT	CASSPTGAPNQPQHF	TRBD1	TRBV18	TRBJ1-5	few
TGCAGCGGGACGGGACAATCCACTGAAGCTTTCTTT	CSGTGQSTEAFF	.	TRBV20-1	TRBJ1-1	few
TGCAGTGCTAGAGATGGTTCAATCGCGGAGTACTTC	CSARDGSIAEYF	.	TRBV20-1	TRBJ2-7	many
TGTGCCAGCAGTGAATTGGAGGGCCACGAGCAGTACTTC	CASSELEGHEQYF	.	TRBV25-1	TRBJ2-7	many
TGCGCCAGCAGCCAAGATTGGGACTCCGGGACAGGGCCAGATACGCAGTATTTT	CASSQDWDSGTGPDTQYF	TRBD1	TRBV4-3	TRBJ2-3	many
TGCAGTGCTGGGACAGGGAACACTGAAGCTTTCTTT	CSAGTGNTEAFF	TRBD1	TRBV20-1	TRBJ1-1	many
TGTGCCAGCAGTTTGGGGACAGGGCTCACAGATACGCAGTATTTT	CASSLGTGLTDTQYF	TRBD1	TRBV12-3/TRBV12-4	TRBJ2-3	many
TGCGCCAGCAGCTCCTTACTCGGGGCCGAAGATACGCAGTATTTT	CASSSLLGAEDTQYF	.	TRBV5-1	TRBJ2-3	few
TGTGCCAGCAGCCAAGGGGGCCCTAGCGGGCGCTACAATGAGCAGTTCTTC	CASSQGGPSGRYNEQFF	TRBD2	TRBV4-2	TRBJ2-1	few
TGTGCCAGCAGCGTATGGGAGGGGTCAACTGAAGCTTTCTTT	CASSVWEGSTEAFF	.	TRBV9	TRBJ1-1	many
TGCGCCAGCAGCCAAGCCGCCGGAGGCGGTCAGTTTTTT	CASSQAAGGGQFF	.	TRBV4-1	TRBJ1-4	many
TGTGCCAGCAGCTGGAAGACTAGCGGAACCACCGGGGAGCTGTTTTTT	CASSWKTSGTTGELFF	TRBD2	TRBV5-6	TRBJ2-2	.
TGTGCCAGCCGGGACGGGAACTTTTACGAGCAGTACTTC	CASRDGNFYEQYF	.	TRBV18	TRBJ2-7	.
TGTGCCAGCACCTCGGACAGGGATGGTAATGAGCAGTTCTTC	CASTSDRDGNEQFF	TRBD1	TRBV16	TRBJ2-1	.
TGTGCCAGCAGGAGACAGCTATCCTACGAGCAGTACTTC	CASRRQLSYEQYF	.	TRBV27	TRBJ2-7	many
TGCAGTGCTATAGGCGGCAAAAGCACAGATACGCAGTATTTT	CSAIGGKSTDTQYF	.	TRBV20-1	TRBJ2-3	.
TGTGCCAGCAGGGAGGGGGCAAACACCGGGGAGCTGTTTTTT	CASREGANTGELFF	.	TRBV12-3/TRBV12-4	TRBJ2-2	.
TGTGCCAGCAGTTCAAGGGGACCCGGGGAGCTGTTTTTT	CASSSRGPGELFF	.	TRBV6-5	TRBJ2-2	many
TGTGCCAGCACCCCGGGGGCGGGCAACGGTGGGGGTGAGCAGTTCTTC	CASTPGAGNGGGEQFF	.	TRBV2	TRBJ2-1	few
TGCAGTGCTAGACTAGCGGGAGTCGGGGAGCAGTACTTC	CSARLAGVGEQYF	TRBD2	TRBV20-1	TRBJ2-7	.
TGTGCCAGCAATAGGGGAATGGGGCTGGGACAATACAATGAGCAGTTCTTC	CASNRGMGLGQYNEQFF	.	TRBV12-3/TRBV12-4	TRBJ2-1	many
TGTGCCAGCAGGCCCGGGCCGAGCTCCTATAATTCACCCCTCCACTTT	CASRPGPSSYNSPLHF	.	TRBV6-1	TRBJ1-6	.
TGTGCCAGCAGTTACGGGCCCGCGGACTATGGCTACACCTTC	CASSYGPADYGYTF	.	TRBV6-2/TRBV6-3	TRBJ1-2	.
TGCGCCAGCAGCTTTGACCCTACCTACGAGCAGTACTTC	CASSFDPTYEQYF	.	TRBV5-1	TRBJ2-7	many
TGTGCCAGCAGCCCACTGACAGTTACTGGAAACACCATATATTTT	CASSPLTVTGNTIYF	.	TRBV12-3/TRBV12-4	TRBJ1-3	many
TGCAGCGTTGGGGGCAACCAACAGGAGACCCAGTACTTC	CSVGGNQQETQYF	.	TRBV29-1	TRBJ2-5	few
TGCAGTGCGTCTCCCGGGACAAGGGTGATCGAGCAGTACTTC	CSASPGTRVIEQYF	.	TRBV20-1	TRBJ2-7	.
TGTGCCAGCAGCCAAGATGCTGGCGGTTTCTCCTACGAGCAGTACTTC	CASSQDAGGFSYEQYF	.	TRBV4-2	TRBJ2-7	few
TGTGCCACCAGTGATCAGACTAGAATTGAGCAGTTCTTC	CATSDQTRIEQFF	.	TRBV24-1	TRBJ2-1	.
TGTGCCAGCAGCGCACGGAGCGGAACCACAGATACGCAGTATTTT	CASSARSGTTDTQYF	.	TRBV7-9	TRBJ2-3	once
TGTGCCAGCAGCTTGGCTAGCGGGGGAAGCACAGATACGCAGTATTTT	CASSLASGGSTDTQYF	TRBD2	TRBV4-2	TRBJ2-3	many
TGTGCCAGCAGCTTAGGGGTCCGGGAGAAGACCCAGTACTTC	CASSLGVREKTQYF	.	TRBV11-2	TRBJ2-5	.
TGTGCCAGCACCCCAACAGCGGGACCCGGGCGAGTCTATGGCTACACCTTC	CASTPTAGPGRVYGYTF	.	TRBV12-3/TRBV12-4	TRBJ1-2	.
TGTGCCATCAGATCCGACGGACAGGGTGGAGAGACCCAGTACTTC	CAIRSDGQGGETQYF	TRBD1	TRBV10-3	TRBJ2-5	few
TGTGCCAGCAGTGAGGGTAGCGGGGGTCCCTCCTTCTACGAGCAGTACTTC	CASSEGSGGPSFYEQYF	TRBD2	TRBV2	TRBJ2-7	many
TGCAGCGTTGACGGCGGGGAAAACATTCAGTACTTC	CSVDGGENIQYF	.	TRBV29-1	TRBJ2-4	many
TGCAGCCTTGGCAGAGAGACCCAGTACTTC	CSLGRETQYF	.	TRBV29-1	TRBJ2-5	few
TGCAGCGATACGGGACCGAGGAACACTGAAGCTTTCTTT	CSDTGPRNTEAFF	.	TRBV29-1	TRBJ1-1	many
TGTGCCAGCAGCAAAGGACTAGCGGGAGGCCAAGGGGATACGCAGTATTTT	CASSKGLAGGQGDTQYF	TRBD2	TRBV7-2	TRBJ2-3	.
TGTGCCAGCAGCTTGGGGGGGGGCGATGAGCAGTTCTTC	CASSLGGGDEQFF	.	TRBV5-4	TRBJ2-1	many
TGTGCCATCAGTGACCCGGGACACACAGGCGACGAGCAGTACTTC	CAISDPGHTGDEQYF	.	TRBV10-3	TRBJ2-7	few
TGCGCCAGCAGCTTGGGCCACTATGATAAGAACACTGAAGCTTTCTTT	CASSLGHYDKNTEAFF	.	TRBV5-1	TRBJ1-1	few
TGCAGTGCCCGCACCGAACTAGCGGGGTACGAGCAGTACTTC	CSARTELAGYEQYF	TRBD2	TRBV20-1	TRBJ2-7	many
TGCAGTGCTAGAGATCTTCTAGCGGGAGGGTACGAGCAGTACTTC	CSARDLLAGGYEQYF	TRBD2	TRBV20-1	TRBJ2-7	.
TGTGCCACCAGCAGACCCTCTACAATAGAGCAGTTCTTC	CATSRPSTIEQFF	.	TRBV15	TRBJ2-1	.
TGCGCCAGCAGCCAAGAAGGGTTCCCTTCTTACGAGCAGTACTTC	CASSQEGFPSYEQYF	.	TRBV4-1	TRBJ2-7	many
TGCGCCAGCACTTCGCAAGTTCGTAGCACAGATACGCAGTATTTT	CASTSQVRSTDTQYF	.	TRBV5-1	TRBJ2-3	.
TGCGCCAGCAGCCAAGAAATCTCCCTAGCGGGAGGCGGGGAGCTGTTTTTT	CASSQEISLAGGGELFF	TRBD2	TRBV4-1	TRBJ2-2	few
TGTGCCACCAGTGCCGGCCTAGGGTGGTACTTC	CATSAGLGWYF	.	TRBV24-1	TRBJ2-7	.
TGCAGTGCTAGAGATATAGCGGAGTACAATGAGCAGTTCTTC	CSARDIAEYNEQFF	.	TRBV20-1	TRBJ2-1	few
TGTGCCAGCAGCCAAGATGTGACCACCGATACGCAGTATTTT	CASSQDVTTDTQYF	.	TRBV3-1	TRBJ2-3	.
TGTGCCATCAAACCTAGCGGGGGGACAGATACGCAGTATTTT	CAIKPSGGTDTQYF	TRBD2	TRBV10-3	TRBJ2-3	few
TGCAGTGCCGGGGGACCGGCGAACACTGAAGCTTTCTTT	CSAGGPANTEAFF	.	TRBV20-1	TRBJ1-1	many
TGTGCCAGCAGCCATACAGGGGGCCTCTCTGGAAACACCATATATTTT	CASSHTGGLSGNTIYF	TRBD1	TRBV7-9	TRBJ1-3	few